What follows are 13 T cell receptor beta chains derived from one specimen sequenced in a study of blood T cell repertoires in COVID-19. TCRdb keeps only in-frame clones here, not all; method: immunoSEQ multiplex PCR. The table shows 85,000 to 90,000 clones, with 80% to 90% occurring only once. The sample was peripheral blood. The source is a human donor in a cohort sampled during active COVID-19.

The CDR3 region is CASSSPGSNTGELFF. CDR3 nucleotides: TGCGCCAGCAGCAGCCCGGGTTCGAACACCGGGGAGCTGTTTTTT. The chain uses TRBV5-1 and TRBJ2-2; D remains ambiguous. The length of the CDR3 is 15 residues. Germline-derived CDR1 and CDR2 are SGHRS and YFSETQ. V lost 4 bases, J lost 0 bases, and 10 bases lay in between.

The CDR3 DNA is TGTGCCAGCCTCGTCGGTGGGGGGGCACAGGCTGAAGCTTTCTTT. Residues: CASLVGGGAQAEAFF. V and J are TRBV19 and TRBJ1-1, with D possibly TRBD1 on 6 matching bases. The V gene lost 9 bases and the J gene lost 6 bases, with 23 bases spanning the gap. This CDR3 comprises 15 residues. The germline V gene encodes CDR1 LNHDA and CDR2 SQIVND (reference sequence).

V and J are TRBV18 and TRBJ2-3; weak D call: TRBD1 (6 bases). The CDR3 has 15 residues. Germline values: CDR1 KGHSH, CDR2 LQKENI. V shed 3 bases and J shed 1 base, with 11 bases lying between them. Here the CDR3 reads CASSPVQGRTDTQYF. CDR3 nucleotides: TGTGCCAGCTCACCGGTACAGGGCCGCACAGATACGCAGTATTTT.

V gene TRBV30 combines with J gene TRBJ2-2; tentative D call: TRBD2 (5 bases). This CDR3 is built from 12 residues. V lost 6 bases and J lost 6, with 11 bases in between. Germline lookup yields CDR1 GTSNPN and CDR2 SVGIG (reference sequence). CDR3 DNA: TGTGCCTGTTCCGGGGTCGCCGGGGAGCTGTTTTTT. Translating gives CACSGVAGELFF.

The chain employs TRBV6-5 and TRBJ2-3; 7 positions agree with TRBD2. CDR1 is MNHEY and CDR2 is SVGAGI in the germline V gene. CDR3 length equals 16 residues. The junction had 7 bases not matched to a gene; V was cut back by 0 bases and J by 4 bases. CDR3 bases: TGTGCCAGCAGTTACTCGGGCGGGAGCAACCCAGATACGCAGTATTTT. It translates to CASSYSGGSNPDTQYF.

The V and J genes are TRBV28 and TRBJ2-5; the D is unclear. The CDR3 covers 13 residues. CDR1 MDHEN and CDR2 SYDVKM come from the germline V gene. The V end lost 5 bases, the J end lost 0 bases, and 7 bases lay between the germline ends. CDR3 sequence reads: CASSPENQETQYF. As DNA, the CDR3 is TGTGCCAGCAGTCCTGAGAACCAAGAGACCCAGTACTTC. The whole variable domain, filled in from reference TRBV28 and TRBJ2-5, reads DVKVTQSSRYLVKRTGEKVFLECVQDMDHENMFWYRQDPGLGLRLIYFSYDVKMKEKGDIPEGYSVSREKKERFSLILESASTNQTSMYLCASSPENQETQYFGPGTRLLVL.

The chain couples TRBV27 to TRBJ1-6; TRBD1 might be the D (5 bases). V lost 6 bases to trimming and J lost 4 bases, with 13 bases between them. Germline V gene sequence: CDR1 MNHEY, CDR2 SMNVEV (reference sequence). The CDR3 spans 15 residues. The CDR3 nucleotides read TGTGCCAGCAGCCGTTCGGGGACTTATAATTCACCCCTCCACTTT. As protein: CASSRSGTYNSPLHF.

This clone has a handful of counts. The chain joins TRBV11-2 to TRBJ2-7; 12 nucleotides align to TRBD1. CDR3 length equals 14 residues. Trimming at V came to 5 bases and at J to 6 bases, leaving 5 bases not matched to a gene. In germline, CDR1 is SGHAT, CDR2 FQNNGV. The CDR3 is CASSPLGQGAEQYF. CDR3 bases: TGTGCCAGCAGCCCATTGGGACAGGGGGCCGAGCAGTACTTC.

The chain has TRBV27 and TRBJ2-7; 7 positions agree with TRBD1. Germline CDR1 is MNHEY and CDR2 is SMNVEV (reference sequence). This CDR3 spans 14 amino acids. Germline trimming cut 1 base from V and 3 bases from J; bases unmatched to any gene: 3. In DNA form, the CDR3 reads TGTGCCAGCAGTTTATTGGGACAGAACTACGAGCAGTACTTC. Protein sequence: CASSLLGQNYEQYF.

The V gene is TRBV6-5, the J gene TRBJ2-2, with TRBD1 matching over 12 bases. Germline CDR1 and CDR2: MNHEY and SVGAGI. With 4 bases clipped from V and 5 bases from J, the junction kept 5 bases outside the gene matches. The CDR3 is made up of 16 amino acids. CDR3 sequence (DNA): TGTGCCAGCAGTTCGGGACAGGGGGCAAGGACCGGGGAGCTGTTTTTT. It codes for CASSSGQGARTGELFF.

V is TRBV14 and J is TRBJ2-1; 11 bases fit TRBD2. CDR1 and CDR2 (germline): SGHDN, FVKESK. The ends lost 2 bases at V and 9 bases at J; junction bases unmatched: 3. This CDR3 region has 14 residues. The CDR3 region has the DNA TGTGCCAGCAGCCAAACTAGCGGGAGCCTTGAGCAGTTCTTC. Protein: CASSQTSGSLEQFF.

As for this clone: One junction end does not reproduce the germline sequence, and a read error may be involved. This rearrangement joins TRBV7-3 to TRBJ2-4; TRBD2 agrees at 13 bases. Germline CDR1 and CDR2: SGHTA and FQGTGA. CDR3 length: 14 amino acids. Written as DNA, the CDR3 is TGTGCCAGCAGCTCCGGACTAGCGGGAGCGTTGATGCACTTC. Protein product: CASSSGLAGALMHF.

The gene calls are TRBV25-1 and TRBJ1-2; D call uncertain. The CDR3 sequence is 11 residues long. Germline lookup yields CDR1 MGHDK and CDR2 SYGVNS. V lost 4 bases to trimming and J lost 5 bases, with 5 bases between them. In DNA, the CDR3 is TGTGCCAGCAGTGGGCGGTATGGCTACACCTTC. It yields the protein CASSGRYGYTF.